This paragraph reports one T cell receptor (beta chain). The antigen is undetermined. Sequencing relied on a cDNA template that was reverse transcribed from extracted RNA. Method: immunoSEQ multiplex PCR; TCRdb's copy keeps in-frame clones and lacks some. The sample consists of a few hundred thousand clones, roughly 69% of them appearing once. This record belongs to a study of CD8+ T cells in alopecia areata. For the study at large: Treatment with tofacitinib (6 to 18 months) was followed by 6 months off drug.

Germline loops: CDR1 SQVTM, CDR2 ANQGSEA. V was clipped by 7 bases and J by 2 bases, with 9 bases between them. The CDR3 runs 12 residues. Study-wide points: Clonality in lesional scalp, especially alopecia totalis/universalis, exceeded that of normal scalp.

The sequenced sample was CD4+ T cells sorted from blood, obtained at week 0. This rearrangement joins TRBV29-1 to TRBJ2-1; D unresolved. The origin of this receptor is a human donor with alopecia areata. The CDR3 nucleotides read TGCAGCGGCCAGGTTACCTACAATGAGCAGTTCTTC. This sequence encodes CSGQVTYNEQFF.